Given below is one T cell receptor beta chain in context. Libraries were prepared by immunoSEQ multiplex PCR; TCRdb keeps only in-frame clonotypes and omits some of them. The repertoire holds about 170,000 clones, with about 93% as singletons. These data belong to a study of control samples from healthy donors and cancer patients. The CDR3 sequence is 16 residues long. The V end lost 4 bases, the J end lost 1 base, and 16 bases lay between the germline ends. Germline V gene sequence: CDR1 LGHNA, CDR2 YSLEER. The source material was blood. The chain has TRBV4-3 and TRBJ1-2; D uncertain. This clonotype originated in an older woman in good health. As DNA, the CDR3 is TGCGCCAGCAGCCGAGAACACGCAGGACTTAACTATGGCTACACCTTC. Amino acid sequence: CASSREHAGLNYGYTF.